This is a list of T cell receptor beta chains from one sample in a study of blood T cell repertoires in COVID-19. Profiled with immunoSEQ multiplex PCR; TCRdb holds only in-frame clones, not every one. The table records 150,000 to 160,000 clones, approximately 90% of them present only once. The sequenced sample was peripheral blood. These receptors were obtained from a woman between 65 and 79 years old with acute or convalescent COVID-19. The CDR3 runs from the conserved cysteine through the conserved F or W. Fields, in order: D gene, V gene, clone size, J gene, CDR3 DNA, CDR3 protein. A D gene is named only where the DNA matches it firmly. Part of the rows lack a size; the others show once, few, many or a class for expanded clones.

d_gene: TRBD1; v_gene: TRBV7-9; abundance: once; j_gene: TRBJ1-6; CDR3nt: TGTGCCACCCCCGACAGGGTGGATTCACCCCTCCACTTT; CDR3aa: CATPDRVDSPLHF
d_gene: TRBD2; v_gene: TRBV6-2/TRBV6-3; abundance: .; j_gene: TRBJ2-1; CDR3nt: TGTGCCAGCAGTTACTCGGCTAGCGGGGCCTACAATGAGCAGTTCTTC; CDR3aa: CASSYSASGAYNEQFF
d_gene: TRBD1; v_gene: TRBV28; abundance: .; j_gene: TRBJ1-6; CDR3nt: TGTGCCAGCAGGCTAGGACAGGGCCCTTATAATTCACCCCTCCACTTT; CDR3aa: CASRLGQGPYNSPLHF
d_gene: .; v_gene: TRBV25-1; abundance: .; j_gene: TRBJ2-5; CDR3nt: TGTGCCAGCAGTGAGCCCACCCGGAGCCAAGAGACCCAGTACTTC; CDR3aa: CASSEPTRSQETQYF
d_gene: TRBD2; v_gene: TRBV9; abundance: .; j_gene: TRBJ2-3; CDR3nt: TGTGCCAGCAGCGTAAGAAATAGCGGGGGACTAAGCACAGATACGCAGTATTTT; CDR3aa: CASSVRNSGGLSTDTQYF
d_gene: TRBD2; v_gene: TRBV15; abundance: .; j_gene: TRBJ2-2; CDR3nt: TGTGCCACCAGCCAAGTGCGGGGGTCCGGGGAGCTGTTTTTT; CDR3aa: CATSQVRGSGELFF
d_gene: .; v_gene: TRBV7-6; abundance: few; j_gene: TRBJ2-3; CDR3nt: TGTGCCAGCAGCTTCCAGGGTGGAATCACAGATACGCAGTATTTT; CDR3aa: CASSFQGGITDTQYF
d_gene: TRBD1; v_gene: TRBV5-1; abundance: .; j_gene: TRBJ1-5; CDR3nt: TGCGCCAGCAGCTTGGGGGGGACAGACAATCAGCCCCAGCATTTT; CDR3aa: CASSLGGTDNQPQHF
d_gene: .; v_gene: TRBV6-5; abundance: .; j_gene: TRBJ2-3; CDR3nt: TGTGCCAGCAGTTACTCGAGGTTAGGGGCGCAGTATTTT; CDR3aa: CASSYSRLGAQYF
d_gene: TRBD1; v_gene: TRBV18; abundance: .; j_gene: TRBJ2-7; CDR3nt: TGTGCCAGCTCACCAAAAGGCAGGGGGTACGAGCAGTACTTC; CDR3aa: CASSPKGRGYEQYF
d_gene: .; v_gene: TRBV4-2; abundance: .; j_gene: TRBJ2-3; CDR3nt: TGTGCCAGCAGCCAGTTCTCGACTAGCACAGATACGCAGTATTTT; CDR3aa: CASSQFSTSTDTQYF
d_gene: .; v_gene: TRBV9; abundance: .; j_gene: TRBJ1-1; CDR3nt: TGTGCCAGCAGCGTAGCCAGGACATTGAACACTGAAGCTTTCTTT; CDR3aa: CASSVARTLNTEAFF
d_gene: .; v_gene: TRBV19; abundance: .; j_gene: TRBJ2-1; CDR3nt: TGTGCCAGTAGTATAATCCTTGGCCATGAGCAGTTCTTC; CDR3aa: CASSIILGHEQFF
d_gene: TRBD2; v_gene: TRBV5-4; abundance: .; j_gene: TRBJ2-3; CDR3nt: TGTGCCAGCAGCTTGTCTAGCGGGCCTCCAGATACGCAGTATTTT; CDR3aa: CASSLSSGPPDTQYF
d_gene: TRBD2; v_gene: TRBV15; abundance: .; j_gene: TRBJ2-4; CDR3nt: TGTGCCACCAGCAGAGGGGGAGGGGATCAGGCCAAAAACATTCAGTACTTC; CDR3aa: CATSRGGGDQAKNIQYF
d_gene: .; v_gene: TRBV27; abundance: .; j_gene: TRBJ2-4; CDR3nt: TGTGCCAGCAGCGCTCTAGCGACTGTAGCCAAAAACATTCAGTACTTC; CDR3aa: CASSALATVAKNIQYF
d_gene: .; v_gene: TRBV12-3/TRBV12-4; abundance: .; j_gene: TRBJ1-2; CDR3nt: TGTGCCAGCAGTTTACAGGGACTGGGGGGCTACACCTTC; CDR3aa: CASSLQGLGGYTF
d_gene: .; v_gene: TRBV7-8; abundance: .; j_gene: TRBJ1-6; CDR3nt: TGTGCCAGCAGCGCTTCTGGACAGAGGAATTCACCCCTCCACTTT; CDR3aa: CASSASGQRNSPLHF
d_gene: TRBD1; v_gene: TRBV6-2/TRBV6-3; abundance: .; j_gene: TRBJ1-5; CDR3nt: TGTGCCAGCAGTCCAAATCCTGGCAGGGGGCATTCTCAGCCCCAGCATTTT; CDR3aa: CASSPNPGRGHSQPQHF
d_gene: .; v_gene: TRBV28; abundance: .; j_gene: TRBJ1-5; CDR3nt: TGTGCCAGCAGCCTGAGAGGGCCTCTTCAGCCCCAGCATTTT; CDR3aa: CASSLRGPLQPQHF
d_gene: TRBD1; v_gene: TRBV18; abundance: once; j_gene: TRBJ1-2; CDR3nt: TGTGCCAGCTCGGTACTCCTTATCCGGGACAGGGGGCCCCTTCACTATGGCTACACCTTC; CDR3aa: CASSVLLIRDRGPLHYGYTF
d_gene: .; v_gene: TRBV19; abundance: few; j_gene: TRBJ1-2; CDR3nt: TGTGCCAGTCAAAGTATCGGCCGGGCGGAGGCCTATGGCTACACCTTC; CDR3aa: CASQSIGRAEAYGYTF
d_gene: .; v_gene: TRBV7-2; abundance: .; j_gene: TRBJ2-1; CDR3nt: TGTGCCAGCAGCCTTCCGGGGGGCCTAGAGAACGAGCAGTTCTTC; CDR3aa: CASSLPGGLENEQFF
d_gene: .; v_gene: TRBV27; abundance: .; j_gene: TRBJ1-6; CDR3nt: TGTGCCAGCAGTTTCGTCGGGGATCCCAGCCCCCTCCACTTT; CDR3aa: CASSFVGDPSPLHF
d_gene: TRBD2; v_gene: TRBV7-6; abundance: .; j_gene: TRBJ2-1; CDR3nt: TGTGCCAGCACCTCGGCTAGCGGAAGCTACAATGAGCAGTTCTTC; CDR3aa: CASTSASGSYNEQFF
d_gene: .; v_gene: TRBV6-5; abundance: .; j_gene: TRBJ1-2; CDR3nt: TGTGCCAGCAGTTACTTTGGAGCCTATGGCTACACCTTC; CDR3aa: CASSYFGAYGYTF
d_gene: TRBD1; v_gene: TRBV11-2; abundance: once; j_gene: TRBJ1-6; CDR3nt: TGTGCCAGCAGCTCCTACAGGGGATCTAATTCACCCCTCCACTTT; CDR3aa: CASSSYRGSNSPLHF
d_gene: TRBD1; v_gene: TRBV2; abundance: once; j_gene: TRBJ1-6; CDR3nt: TGTGCCAGCATTCTGACACAGGGGTGGGATAATTCACCCCTCCACTTT; CDR3aa: CASILTQGWDNSPLHF
d_gene: TRBD1; v_gene: TRBV29-1; abundance: .; j_gene: TRBJ2-2; CDR3nt: TGCAGCGTTGATAAGGGACAGGGGGTAGTCACCGGGGAGCTGTTTTTT; CDR3aa: CSVDKGQGVVTGELFF
d_gene: TRBD2; v_gene: TRBV18; abundance: .; j_gene: TRBJ2-1; CDR3nt: TGTGCCAGCTCACCACAGGGGCTAGCGGGGGGATACAATGAGCAGTTCTTC; CDR3aa: CASSPQGLAGGYNEQFF
d_gene: TRBD1; v_gene: TRBV19; abundance: .; j_gene: TRBJ2-3; CDR3nt: TGTGCCAGTAGTATGGGTAGGGGGCAAGATACGCAGTATTTT; CDR3aa: CASSMGRGQDTQYF
d_gene: .; v_gene: TRBV7-2; abundance: .; j_gene: TRBJ1-5; CDR3nt: TGTGCCAGCAGCTTACTACTGTATAGCAATCAGCCCCAGCATTTT; CDR3aa: CASSLLLYSNQPQHF
d_gene: .; v_gene: TRBV5-1; abundance: .; j_gene: TRBJ2-2; CDR3nt: TGCGCCAGCAGCTCCGTCCGGAACACCGGGGAGCTGTTTTTT; CDR3aa: CASSSVRNTGELFF
d_gene: TRBD2; v_gene: TRBV7-3; abundance: .; j_gene: TRBJ2-2; CDR3nt: TGTGCCAGCAGCCCCTTAAACGATGGACTAGTCGGCACCGGGGAGCTGTTTTTT; CDR3aa: CASSPLNDGLVGTGELFF
d_gene: .; v_gene: TRBV5-8; abundance: .; j_gene: TRBJ1-1; CDR3nt: TGTGCCAGCAGTTGGGGGGAAGACACTGAAGCTTTCTTT; CDR3aa: CASSWGEDTEAFF
d_gene: .; v_gene: TRBV6-5; abundance: .; j_gene: TRBJ2-6; CDR3nt: TGTGCCAGCAGCCCCGGGAGCTCTGGGGCCAACGTCCTGACTTTC; CDR3aa: CASSPGSSGANVLTF
d_gene: .; v_gene: TRBV14; abundance: .; j_gene: TRBJ1-1; CDR3nt: TGTGCCAGCAGCCAAGGGGCAGGGCTGGGTAGCACTGAAGCTTTCTTT; CDR3aa: CASSQGAGLGSTEAFF
d_gene: TRBD1; v_gene: TRBV5-1; abundance: .; j_gene: TRBJ1-1; CDR3nt: TGCGCCAGCAGCTTGTGGACAGGGGGACGGGTGAACACTGAAGCTTTCTTT; CDR3aa: CASSLWTGGRVNTEAFF
d_gene: .; v_gene: TRBV11-2; abundance: .; j_gene: TRBJ1-1; CDR3nt: TGTGCCAGCAGCGCGTACGGGAACACTGAAGCTTTCTTT; CDR3aa: CASSAYGNTEAFF
d_gene: TRBD1; v_gene: TRBV5-6; abundance: .; j_gene: TRBJ1-4; CDR3nt: TGTGCCAGCAGCTCAGGGGGCAAGGAGGAACTGTTTTTT; CDR3aa: CASSSGGKEELFF
d_gene: TRBD2; v_gene: TRBV6-5; abundance: .; j_gene: TRBJ2-5; CDR3nt: TGTGCCAGCAATCTAGCGGGGGGGCAGGAGACCCAGTACTTC; CDR3aa: CASNLAGGQETQYF
d_gene: TRBD1; v_gene: TRBV13; abundance: .; j_gene: TRBJ2-2; CDR3nt: TGTGCCAGCAGCCCACCGGACAGGGGCGCGAACACCGGGGAGCTGTTTTTT; CDR3aa: CASSPPDRGANTGELFF
d_gene: TRBD1; v_gene: TRBV10-3; abundance: .; j_gene: TRBJ2-1; CDR3nt: TGTGCCAGCAGGGGACAGGAGCGGAATGAGCAGTTCTTC; CDR3aa: CASRGQERNEQFF
d_gene: TRBD1; v_gene: TRBV30; abundance: .; j_gene: TRBJ1-2; CDR3nt: TGTGCCTGGAGTCTACTCCGGGACAGGGGAAGCTATGGCTACACCTTC; CDR3aa: CAWSLLRDRGSYGYTF
d_gene: .; v_gene: TRBV27; abundance: .; j_gene: TRBJ1-6; CDR3nt: TGTGCCAGCAGTTTATCTTCCCCCCAGAGGTTACCCCTCCACTTT; CDR3aa: CASSLSSPQRLPLHF
d_gene: .; v_gene: TRBV11-2; abundance: .; j_gene: TRBJ2-7; CDR3nt: TGTGCCAGCAGCTTAGTTCTAAGTCTAGCAGAAGACTTC; CDR3aa: CASSLVLSLAEDF
d_gene: .; v_gene: TRBV25-1; abundance: once; j_gene: TRBJ1-5; CDR3nt: TGTGCCCCCGGGTCCAGGGATCAGCCCCAGCATTTT; CDR3aa: CAPGSRDQPQHF
d_gene: .; v_gene: TRBV6-2/TRBV6-3; abundance: once; j_gene: TRBJ2-7; CDR3nt: TGTGCCAGCAGCCCCATGAGGTACGAGCAGTACTTC; CDR3aa: CASSPMRYEQYF
d_gene: TRBD1; v_gene: TRBV19; abundance: .; j_gene: TRBJ1-5; CDR3nt: TGTGCCACCCACAACACAGGGGAATATCAGCCCCAGCATTTT; CDR3aa: CATHNTGEYQPQHF
d_gene: TRBD1; v_gene: TRBV27; abundance: .; j_gene: TRBJ1-2; CDR3nt: TGTGCCAGCAGTACCCTGGGACAGGCTAACTATGGCTACACCTTC; CDR3aa: CASSTLGQANYGYTF
d_gene: TRBD1; v_gene: TRBV6-6; abundance: .; j_gene: TRBJ1-1; CDR3nt: TGTGCCAGCAGTCCGGGGACAGGGAGCCTTTCCGGTAGGAACACTGAAGCTTTCTTT; CDR3aa: CASSPGTGSLSGRNTEAFF
d_gene: TRBD1; v_gene: TRBV30; abundance: once; j_gene: TRBJ1-2; CDR3nt: TGTGCCCGCTCGACAGGGGGCGTTGGCGGCTACACCTTC; CDR3aa: CARSTGGVGGYTF
d_gene: .; v_gene: TRBV14; abundance: .; j_gene: TRBJ2-5; CDR3nt: TGTGCCAGCAGCCAAGTATTCGTAGAGACCCAGTACTTC; CDR3aa: CASSQVFVETQYF